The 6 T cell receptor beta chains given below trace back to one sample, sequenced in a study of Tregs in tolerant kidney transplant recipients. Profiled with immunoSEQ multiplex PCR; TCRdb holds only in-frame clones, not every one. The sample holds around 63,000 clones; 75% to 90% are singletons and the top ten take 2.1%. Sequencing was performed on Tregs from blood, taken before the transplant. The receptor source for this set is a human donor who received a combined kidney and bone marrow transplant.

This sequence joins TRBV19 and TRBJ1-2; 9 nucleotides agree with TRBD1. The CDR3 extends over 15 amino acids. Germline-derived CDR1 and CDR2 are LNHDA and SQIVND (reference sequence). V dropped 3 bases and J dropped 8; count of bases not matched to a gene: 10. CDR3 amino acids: CASSMTGTGTRGYTF. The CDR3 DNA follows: TGTGCCAGTAGTATGACCGGGACAGGGACGCGGGGCTACACCTTC.

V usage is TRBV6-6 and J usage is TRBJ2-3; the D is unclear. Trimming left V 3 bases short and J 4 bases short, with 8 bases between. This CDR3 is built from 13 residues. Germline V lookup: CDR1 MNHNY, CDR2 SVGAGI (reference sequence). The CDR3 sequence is CASSYPAADTQYF. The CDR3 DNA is TGTGCCAGCAGTTATCCGGCCGCAGATACGCAGTATTTT.

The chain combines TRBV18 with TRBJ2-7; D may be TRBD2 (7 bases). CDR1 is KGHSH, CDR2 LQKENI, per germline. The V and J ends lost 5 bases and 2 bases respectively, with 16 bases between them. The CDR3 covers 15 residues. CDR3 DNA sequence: TGTGCCAGCTCATATACGGGGGGCCCCACCTACGAGCAGTACTTC. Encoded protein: CASSYTGGPTYEQYF.

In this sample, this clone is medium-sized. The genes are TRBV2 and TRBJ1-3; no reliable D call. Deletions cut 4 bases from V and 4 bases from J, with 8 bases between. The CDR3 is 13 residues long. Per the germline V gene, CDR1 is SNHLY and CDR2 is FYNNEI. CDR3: CASSGNWGNTIYF. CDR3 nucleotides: TGTGCCAGCAGTGGGAATTGGGGAAACACCATATATTTT.

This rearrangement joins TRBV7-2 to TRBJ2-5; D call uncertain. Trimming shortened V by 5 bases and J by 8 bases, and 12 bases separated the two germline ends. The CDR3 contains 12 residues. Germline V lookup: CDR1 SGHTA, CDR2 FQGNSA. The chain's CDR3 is CASSPKVGTQYF. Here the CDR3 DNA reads TGTGCCAGCAGCCCGAAAGTCGGAACCCAGTACTTC.

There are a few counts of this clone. CDR3 region: CASSARDRGGGGYTF. CDR3 nucleotides: TGTGCCAGCAGTGCCCGGGACAGGGGGGGAGGTGGCTACACCTTC. The V and J genes are TRBV6-1 and TRBJ1-2, with TRBD1 matching over 11 bases. The CDR3 is 15 residues long. J was trimmed by 7 bases and V by 4 bases; bases with no gene match: 8. Germline V gives CDR1 MNHNS, CDR2 SASEGT.